The source of this T cell receptor beta chain is a study of blood T cells in healthy people across ages. The CDR3 runs 13 residues. J gave up 8 bases and V 4 bases, and 5 bases lay outside the gene matches. Per germline, CDR1 SGHRS and CDR2 YFSETQ. For the second PCR, which ran for about 6 to 11 cycles, a sample-barcoded 5' primer and a J-beta primer mix were used. TCRdb independently ran MiXCR on the 5' RACE reads; one entry per CDR3 protein. The sample has under 1,000,000 distinct CDR3 sequences, 36% seen once. This clonotype was seen many times. The gene calls are TRBV5-1 and TRBJ2-1; 8 nucleotides align to TRBD2. This receptor was obtained from a man aged 18 to 29 in good health. The sample was blood. The CDR3 spells CASSRELADEQFF. The CDR3 region has the DNA TGCGCCAGCAGCCGAGAACTAGCGGATGAGCAGTTCTTC. The full variable domain, in which reference TRBV5-1 and TRBJ2-1 provide the parts outside the CDR3, is KAGVTQTPRYLIKTRGQQVTLSCSPISGHRSVSWYQQTPGQGLQFLFEYFSETQRNKGNFPGRFSGRQFSNSRSEMNVSTLELGDSALYLCASSRELADEQFFGPGTRLTVL.